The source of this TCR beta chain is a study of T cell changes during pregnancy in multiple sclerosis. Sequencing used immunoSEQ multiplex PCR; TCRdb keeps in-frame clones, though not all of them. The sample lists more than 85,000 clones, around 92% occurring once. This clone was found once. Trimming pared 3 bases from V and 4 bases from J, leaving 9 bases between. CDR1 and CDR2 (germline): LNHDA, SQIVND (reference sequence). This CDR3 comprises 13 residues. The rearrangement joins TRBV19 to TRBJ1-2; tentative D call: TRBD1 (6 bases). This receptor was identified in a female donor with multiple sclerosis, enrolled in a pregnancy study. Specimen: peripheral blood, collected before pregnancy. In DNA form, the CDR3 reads TGTGCCAGTAGTATCCCGGACAGCTATGGCTACACCTTC. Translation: CASSIPDSYGYTF. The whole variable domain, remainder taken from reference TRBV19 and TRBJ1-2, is DGGITQSPKYLFRKEGQNVTLSCEQNLNHDAMYWYRQDPGQGLRLIYYSQIVNDFQKGDIAEGYSVSREKKESFPLTVTSAQKNPTAFYLCASSIPDSYGYTFGSGTRLTVV.